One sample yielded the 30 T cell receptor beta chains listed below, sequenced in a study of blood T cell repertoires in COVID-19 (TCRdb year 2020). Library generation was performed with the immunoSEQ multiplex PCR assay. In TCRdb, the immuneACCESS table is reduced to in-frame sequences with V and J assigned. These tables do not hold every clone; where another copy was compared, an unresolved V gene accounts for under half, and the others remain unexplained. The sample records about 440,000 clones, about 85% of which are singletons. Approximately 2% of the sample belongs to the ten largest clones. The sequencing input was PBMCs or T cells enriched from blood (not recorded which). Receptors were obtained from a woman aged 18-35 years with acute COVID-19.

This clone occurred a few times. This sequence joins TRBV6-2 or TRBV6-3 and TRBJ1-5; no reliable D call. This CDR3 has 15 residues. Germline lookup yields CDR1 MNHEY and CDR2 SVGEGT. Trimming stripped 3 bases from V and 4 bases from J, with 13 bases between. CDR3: CASSYENRSNQPQHF. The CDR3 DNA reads TGTGCCAGCAGTTATGAGAACCGCTCGAATCAGCCCCAGCATTTT.

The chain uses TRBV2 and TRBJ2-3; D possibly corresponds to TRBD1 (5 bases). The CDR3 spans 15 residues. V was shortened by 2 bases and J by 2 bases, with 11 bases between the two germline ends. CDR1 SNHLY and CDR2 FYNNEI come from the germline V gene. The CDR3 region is CASSELGVFTDTQYF. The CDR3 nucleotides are TGTGCCAGCAGTGAATTAGGGGTCTTCACAGATACGCAGTATTTT.

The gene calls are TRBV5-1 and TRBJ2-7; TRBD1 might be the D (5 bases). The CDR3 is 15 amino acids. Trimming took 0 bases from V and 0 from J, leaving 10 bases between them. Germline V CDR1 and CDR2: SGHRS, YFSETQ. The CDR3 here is CASSLEGKPSYEQYF. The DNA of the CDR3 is TGCGCCAGCAGCTTGGAGGGGAAACCCTCCTACGAGCAGTACTTC. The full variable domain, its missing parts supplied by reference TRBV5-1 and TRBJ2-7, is KAGVTQTPRYLIKTRGQQVTLSCSPISGHRSVSWYQQTPGQGLQFLFEYFSETQRNKGNFPGRFSGRQFSNSRSEMNVSTLELGDSALYLCASSLEGKPSYEQYFGPGTRLTVT.

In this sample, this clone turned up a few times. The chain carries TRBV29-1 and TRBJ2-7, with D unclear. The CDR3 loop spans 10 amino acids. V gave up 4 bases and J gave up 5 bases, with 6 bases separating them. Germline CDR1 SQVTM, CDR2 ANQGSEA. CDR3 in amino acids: CSVGQDEQYF. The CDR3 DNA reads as TGCAGCGTTGGACAAGACGAGCAGTACTTC.

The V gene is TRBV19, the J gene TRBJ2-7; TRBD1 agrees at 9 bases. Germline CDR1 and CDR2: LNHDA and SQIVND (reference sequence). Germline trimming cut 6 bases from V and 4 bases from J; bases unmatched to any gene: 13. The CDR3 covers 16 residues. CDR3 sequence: CASSLEGGTGTYEQYF. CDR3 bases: TGTGCCAGTAGCCTCGAGGGGGGGACAGGGACTTACGAGCAGTACTTC. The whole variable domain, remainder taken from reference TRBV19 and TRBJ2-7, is DGGITQSPKYLFRKEGQNVTLSCEQNLNHDAMYWYRQDPGQGLRLIYYSQIVNDFQKGDIAEGYSVSREKKESFPLTVTSAQKNPTAFYLCASSLEGGTGTYEQYFGPGTRLTVT.

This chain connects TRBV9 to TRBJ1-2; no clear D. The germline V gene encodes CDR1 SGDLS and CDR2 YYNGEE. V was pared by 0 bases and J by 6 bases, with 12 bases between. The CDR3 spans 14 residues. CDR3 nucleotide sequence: TGTGCCAGCAGCGTAGATCAAGGAGTCGATGGCTACACCTTC. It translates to CASSVDQGVDGYTF.

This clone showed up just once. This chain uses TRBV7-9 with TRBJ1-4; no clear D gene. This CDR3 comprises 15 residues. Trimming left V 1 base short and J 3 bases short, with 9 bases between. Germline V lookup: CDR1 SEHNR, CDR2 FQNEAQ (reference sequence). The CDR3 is CASSLGGSANEKLFF. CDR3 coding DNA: TGTGCCAGCAGCTTAGGAGGTTCCGCTAATGAAAAACTGTTTTTT. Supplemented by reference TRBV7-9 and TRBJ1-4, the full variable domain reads DTGVSQNPRHKITKRGQNVTFRCDPISEHNRLYWYRQTLGQGPEFLTYFQNEAQLEKSRLLSDRFSAERPKGSFSTLEIQRTEQGDSAMYLCASSLGGSANEKLFFGSGTQLSVL.

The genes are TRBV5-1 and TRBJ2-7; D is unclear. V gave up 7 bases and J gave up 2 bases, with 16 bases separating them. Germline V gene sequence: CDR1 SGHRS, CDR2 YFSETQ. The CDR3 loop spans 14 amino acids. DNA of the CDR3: TGCGCCAGCCGCCTCGTTTTCGCGACCTACGAGCAGTACTTC. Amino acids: CASRLVFATYEQYF.

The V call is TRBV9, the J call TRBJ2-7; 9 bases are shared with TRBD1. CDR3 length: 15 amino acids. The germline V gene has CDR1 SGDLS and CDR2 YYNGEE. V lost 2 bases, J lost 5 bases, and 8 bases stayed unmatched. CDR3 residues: CASSVYGTGYNEQYF. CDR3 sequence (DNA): TGTGCCAGCAGCGTTTACGGGACAGGGTACAACGAGCAGTACTTC.

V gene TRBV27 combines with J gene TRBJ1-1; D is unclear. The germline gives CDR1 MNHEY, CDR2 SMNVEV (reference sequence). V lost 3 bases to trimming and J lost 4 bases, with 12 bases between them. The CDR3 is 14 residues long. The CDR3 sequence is CASSFQNDGTEAFF. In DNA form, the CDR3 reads TGTGCCAGCAGTTTCCAGAACGATGGCACTGAAGCTTTCTTT.

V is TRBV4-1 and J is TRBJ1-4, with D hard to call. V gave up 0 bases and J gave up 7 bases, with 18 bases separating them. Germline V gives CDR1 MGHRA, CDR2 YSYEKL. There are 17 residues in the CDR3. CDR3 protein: CASSQDSSGRVAEKLFF. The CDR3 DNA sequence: TGCGCCAGCAGCCAAGATTCTTCGGGGAGGGTTGCTGAAAAACTGTTTTTT.

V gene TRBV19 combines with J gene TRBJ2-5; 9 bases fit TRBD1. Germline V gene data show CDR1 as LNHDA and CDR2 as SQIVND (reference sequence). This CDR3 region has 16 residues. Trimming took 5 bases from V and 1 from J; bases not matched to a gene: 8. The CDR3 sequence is CASSQGQGSPQETQYF. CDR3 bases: TGTGCCAGTAGTCAGGGACAGGGATCCCCCCAAGAGACCCAGTACTTC.

The CDR3 reads CASSSFTSGAYNEQFF. The CDR3 DNA reads TGTGCCAGTAGTTCCTTTACTAGCGGAGCCTACAATGAGCAGTTCTTC. The V and J genes are TRBV19 and TRBJ2-1; TRBD2 matches 8 bases. Germline trimming cut 5 bases from V and 2 bases from J; bases unmatched to any gene: 8. CDR1 LNHDA and CDR2 SQIVND come from the germline V gene (reference sequence). This CDR3 has 16 amino acids.

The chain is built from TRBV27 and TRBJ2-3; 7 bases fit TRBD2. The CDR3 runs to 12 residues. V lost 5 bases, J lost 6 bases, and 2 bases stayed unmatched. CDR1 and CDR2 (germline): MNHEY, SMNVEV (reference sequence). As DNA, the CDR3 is TGTGCCAGCAGTCCGCGGGGGGATACGCAGTATTTT. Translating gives CASSPRGDTQYF.

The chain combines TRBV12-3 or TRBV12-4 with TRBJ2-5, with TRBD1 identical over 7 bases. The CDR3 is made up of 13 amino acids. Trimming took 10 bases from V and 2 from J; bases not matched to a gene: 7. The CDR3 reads CATLGTVQETQYF. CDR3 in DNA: TGTGCCACCCTTGGGACAGTACAAGAGACCCAGTACTTC.

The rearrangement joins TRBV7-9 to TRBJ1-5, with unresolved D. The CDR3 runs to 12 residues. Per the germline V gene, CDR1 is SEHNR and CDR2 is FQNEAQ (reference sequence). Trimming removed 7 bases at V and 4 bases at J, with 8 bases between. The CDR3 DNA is TGTGCCAGCACTCACTCTAATCAGCCCCAGCATTTT. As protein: CASTHSNQPQHF.

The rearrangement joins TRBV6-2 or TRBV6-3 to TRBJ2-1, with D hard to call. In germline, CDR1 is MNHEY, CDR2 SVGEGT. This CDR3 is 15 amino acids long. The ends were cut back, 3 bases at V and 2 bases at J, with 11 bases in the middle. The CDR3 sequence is CASSYWPHTYNEQFF. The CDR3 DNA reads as TGTGCCAGCAGTTATTGGCCCCATACCTACAATGAGCAGTTCTTC.

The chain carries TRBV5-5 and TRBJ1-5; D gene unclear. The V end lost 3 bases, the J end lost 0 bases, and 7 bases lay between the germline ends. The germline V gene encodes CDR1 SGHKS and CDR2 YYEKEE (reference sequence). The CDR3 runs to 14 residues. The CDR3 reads CASSSGYSNQPQHF. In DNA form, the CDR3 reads TGTGCCAGCAGCTCGGGATATAGCAATCAGCCCCAGCATTTT.

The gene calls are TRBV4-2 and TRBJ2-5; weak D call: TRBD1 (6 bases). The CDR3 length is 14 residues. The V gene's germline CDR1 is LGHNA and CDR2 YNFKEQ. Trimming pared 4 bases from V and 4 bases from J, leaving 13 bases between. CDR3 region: CASSPPQGSETQYF. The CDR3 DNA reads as TGTGCCAGCAGCCCTCCTCAGGGGTCAGAGACCCAGTACTTC.

Written as DNA, the CDR3 is TGTGCCAGCAGTATACAGGCTCCTAGCTCCTACGAGCAGTACTTC. It is translated as CASSIQAPSSYEQYF. This rearrangement joins TRBV28 to TRBJ2-7, with D perhaps TRBD1 (5 bases). Trimming left V 5 bases short and J 0 bases short, with 14 bases between. This CDR3 contains 15 residues. CDR1 is MDHEN and CDR2 is SYDVKM in the germline V gene.

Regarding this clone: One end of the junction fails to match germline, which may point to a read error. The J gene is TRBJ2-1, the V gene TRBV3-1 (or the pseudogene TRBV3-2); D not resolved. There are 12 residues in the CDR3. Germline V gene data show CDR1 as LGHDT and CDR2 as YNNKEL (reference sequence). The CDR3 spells CASSQDWNERFF. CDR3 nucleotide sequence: TGTGCCAGCAGCCAAGATTGGAATGAGCGGTTCTTC.

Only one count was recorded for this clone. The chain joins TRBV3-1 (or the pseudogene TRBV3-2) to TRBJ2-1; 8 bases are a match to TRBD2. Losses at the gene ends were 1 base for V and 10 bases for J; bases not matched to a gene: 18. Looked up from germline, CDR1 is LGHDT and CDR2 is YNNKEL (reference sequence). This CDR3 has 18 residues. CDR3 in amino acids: CASSQGVGGGLGGVEQFF. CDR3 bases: TGTGCCAGCAGCCAAGGAGTGGGTGGGGGACTAGGCGGAGTAGAGCAGTTCTTC.

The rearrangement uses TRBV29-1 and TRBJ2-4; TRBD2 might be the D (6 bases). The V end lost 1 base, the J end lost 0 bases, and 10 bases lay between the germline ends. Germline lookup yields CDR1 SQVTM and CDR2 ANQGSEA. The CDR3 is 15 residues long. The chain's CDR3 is CSVEVRGIAKNIQYF. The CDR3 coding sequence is TGCAGCGTTGAAGTTCGCGGGATAGCCAAAAACATTCAGTACTTC.

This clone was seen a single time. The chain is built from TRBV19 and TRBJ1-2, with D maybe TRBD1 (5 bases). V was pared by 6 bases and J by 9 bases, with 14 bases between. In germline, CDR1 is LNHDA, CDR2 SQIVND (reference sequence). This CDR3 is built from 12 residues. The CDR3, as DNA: TGTGCCAGTAGATTCACAGGTGCTAGCTACACCTTC. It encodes CASRFTGASYTF.

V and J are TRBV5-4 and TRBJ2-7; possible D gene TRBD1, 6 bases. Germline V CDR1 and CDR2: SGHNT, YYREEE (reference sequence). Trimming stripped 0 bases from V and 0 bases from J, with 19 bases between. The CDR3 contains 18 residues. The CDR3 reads CASSLGVKVGQSSYEQYF. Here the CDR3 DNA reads TGTGCCAGCAGCTTGGGAGTAAAGGTAGGACAGAGCTCCTACGAGCAGTACTTC.

CDR3: CASSWGQGGQPQHF. CDR3 DNA sequence: TGTGCCAGCAGCTGGGGTCAGGGCGGTCAGCCCCAGCATTTT. The rearrangement uses TRBV5-6 and TRBJ1-5, with D possibly matching TRBD1 (5 bases). Between the trimmed V and J ends, which lost 3 bases and 6 bases, there was a span of 13 bases. Germline CDR1 SGHDT, CDR2 YYEEEE. The CDR3 contains 14 residues.

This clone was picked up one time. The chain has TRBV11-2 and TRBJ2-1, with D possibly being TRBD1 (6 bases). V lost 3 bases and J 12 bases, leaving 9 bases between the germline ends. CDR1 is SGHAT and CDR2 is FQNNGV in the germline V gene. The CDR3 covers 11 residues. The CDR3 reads CASSLTGLQFF. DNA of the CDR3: TGTGCCAGCAGCTTGACAGGATTGCAGTTCTTC.

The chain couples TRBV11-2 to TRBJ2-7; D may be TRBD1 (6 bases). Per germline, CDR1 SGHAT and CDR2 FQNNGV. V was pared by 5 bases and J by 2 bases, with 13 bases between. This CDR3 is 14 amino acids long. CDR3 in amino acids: CASSPQGSAYEQYF. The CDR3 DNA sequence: TGTGCCAGCAGCCCACAGGGTTCAGCCTACGAGCAGTACTTC.

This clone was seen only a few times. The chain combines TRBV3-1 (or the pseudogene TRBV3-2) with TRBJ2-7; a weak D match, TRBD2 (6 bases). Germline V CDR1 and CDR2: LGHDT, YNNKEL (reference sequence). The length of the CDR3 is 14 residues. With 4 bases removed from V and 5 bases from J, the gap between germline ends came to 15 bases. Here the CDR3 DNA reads TGTGCCAGCAGCCCTATCCGGGGGAGAGACGAGCAGTACTTC. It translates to CASSPIRGRDEQYF.

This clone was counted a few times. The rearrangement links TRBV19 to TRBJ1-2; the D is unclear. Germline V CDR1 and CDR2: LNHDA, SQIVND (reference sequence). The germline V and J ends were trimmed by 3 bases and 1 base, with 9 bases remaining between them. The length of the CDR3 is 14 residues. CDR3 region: CASSIWERNYGYTF. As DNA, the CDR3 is TGTGCCAGTAGTATTTGGGAGCGTAACTATGGCTACACCTTC.